This T cell receptor (beta chain) was sequenced in a study of blood T cell repertoires in COVID-19. Across the whole study: Researchers got acute and convalescent COVID-19 samples from the United States, Italy and Spain. In each case, the material was cDNA or gDNA derived from T cells, B-cell-depleted T cells, or PBMCs.

In the source study's methods: It was from reference gene primer amplification that nucleated cell counts were estimated. Clones were read by immunoSEQ multiplex PCR, and TCRdb kept only the in-frame ones, dropping some. The DNA was the basis for D and trimming; V, J and clone size are from that table. The table lists approximately 170,000 clones, 81% of them singletons. The J segment lost 4 bases and the V segment lost 4 bases, leaving 13 bases of the junction unmatched. This CDR3 is built from 17 residues. CDR1 and CDR2 from the germline V gene are LGHDT and YNNKEL (reference sequence). Specimen: peripheral blood. The receptor was derived from a man aged 55-75 years with active or convalescent COVID-19. This chain connects TRBV3-1 (or the pseudogene TRBV3-2) to TRBJ2-7; 10 bases agree with TRBD2. CDR3: CASSPPFSAGGVYEQYF. As DNA, the CDR3 is TGTGCCAGCAGCCCCCCTTTTTCAGCGGGAGGGGTATACGAGCAGTACTTC.